This paragraph covers one T cell receptor beta chain sequence. This clonotype was counted between two and nine times. Its target antigen remains unknown. No base-level quality is on record; no much larger clone is a single base apart. This specimen's treatment or condition label, interpreted: live attenuated yellow fever vaccine strain. At every blood-draw timepoint, two biological replicates of bulk PBMCs were collected. PBMCs were isolated from peripheral blood using a standard Ficoll-Paque protocol. TriZol was used to extract RNA from bulk PBMCs, CD4 and CD8 fractions, and dextramer-positive and dextramer-negative fractions. The sample belongs to a study of T cells after yellow fever vaccination (dated by TCRdb to about 2019). Turning to the overall study: The SMART-Seq v4 Ultra Low Input RNA kit was used to prepare libraries from fractions with low cell numbers. Bulk TCR alpha and beta repertoires were sequenced longitudinally to track T-cell clones before and after primary and booster YFV17D yellow fever vaccination. Two healthy male donors, one aged 18 to 30 and one aged 30 to 40 years, were included in the cohort. Blood samples were taken at several timepoints before and after primary and secondary immunization, and bulk PBMC replicates and cell subsets were isolated.

Sequencing relied on an Illumina NovaSeq 6000. TCR cDNA was synthesized by 5'RACE template switching, which introduced a universal primer site and unique molecular identifiers. Priming for cDNA synthesis came from both the TCR alpha and TCR beta constant segments. Libraries were amplified in two PCR steps, with sample barcodes and sequencing adapters added in the second step. Sequencing of libraries was performed on Illumina HiSeq 2500 (2x100 bp) or NovaSeq (2x150 bp). The published analysis was carried out like this. MIGEC handled demultiplexing of reads and collapsing into UMI consensus sequences, while MiXCR performed V(D)J alignment. Using edgeR on replicate PBMC samples, clonotypes were called vaccine-responding if FDR was below 0.01 and the log2 fold change was above 5 up to day 15. CD4 or CD8 identity was assigned to each bulk clonotype according to whether the clonotype was present at higher abundance in the sequenced CD4 repertoire or the sequenced CD8 repertoire. TCRdb reran the public reads through fastp at Q25 and MiXCR, keeping productive beta chains. For every CDR3 protein sequence, its rows merge into one entry that carries the most common genes and DNA. Here the V and J calls rest on TCRdb's processing, not on the authors' analysis. The sample contains under 500,000 distinct CDR3 sequences, 15% to 20% of them found a single time. The top ten constitute roughly a sixth of the sample.

From the cysteine through the phenylalanine, the CDR3 covers 14 amino acids. The only DNA kept is the CDR3, 42 bases in frame from the first base. CDR1 and CDR2, looked up from the germline V gene (reference sequence), are DFQATT and SNEGSKA. The junction shows trimming of 2 bases on V and 0 bases on J, and the gene matches do not reach 2 bases of it. General conclusions and limits of the study: FACS-sorted repertoires could contain abundant contaminating clonotypes from the bulk population, so computational filtering was required. Most clones expanded after primary vaccination were re-detected after the booster (almost 98% of CD4 and approximately 85% of CD8), suggesting broad memory maintenance. Because the study included only a couple of donors, the extent to which the findings can be generalized is limited. A small fraction of clonotypes appeared in both the CD4 and CD8 compartments, likely as a result of convergent recombination. Compared with the primary T-cell response, the secondary T-cell response was faster but weaker, reaching its peak on day 5 rather than on day 15.

The chain is assembled from TRBV20-1 and TRBJ2-7, with 9 bases in between that match TRBD2. The sequence was collected from a man younger than 30 who received the YFV17D yellow fever vaccine. Material: PBMCs, obtained before the yellow fever booster vaccination. The sequenced DNA is TGCAGTGCTAGAAGCGGGGGGAGCTCCTACGAGCAGTACTTC. This is translated as CSARSGGSSYEQYF.